This TCR beta chain originates from a study of shared clonotypes between healthy human individuals. V was clipped by 4 bases and J by 0 bases; unmatched bases: 4. CDR1 is SGHRS and CDR2 is YFSETQ in the germline V gene. The CDR3 spans 15 residues. Sequencing was at deep level. Evenly divided among several immunoSEQ plates was the genomic DNA of each subset. Authors' methods: Junction-only sequences without quality scores came from ImmunoSEQ, so filtering differed. Data came from immunoSEQ multiplex PCR; TCRdb stores just in-frame clones and leaves some out. V and J calls and clone size are given by that table; D and trimming were obtained from the DNA. Among about 480,000 clones listed, about 75% were seen once.

The origin of this receptor is a woman aged 40 to 55 in good health. Some clones in this sample may be carry-over from other donors' samples. The chain carries TRBV5-1 and TRBJ1-1, with 9 bases matching TRBD1. Material for sequencing was PBMCs. CDR3 in amino acids: CASSTGQGLNTEAFF. DNA for the CDR3: TGCGCCAGCAGCACTGGACAGGGGTTGAACACTGAAGCTTTCTTT.